These T cell receptor beta chains were read from a single sample in a study of CD8 T cells in ankylosing spondylitis. Each CDR3 protein gets one entry after TCRdb re-called the 5' RACE reads with MiXCR. Among some 800,000 distinct CDR3 sequences listed, about an eighth were seen once. Material for sequencing was blood, either unsorted or a sorted T cell fraction (not recorded which). The origin of the receptors is a male donor with ankylosing spondylitis. The CDR3 runs from the conserved cysteine through the conserved F or W. D genes are given only for firm matches. The size entry is marked missing in some rows and otherwise reads once, few, many or a size class.

d_call j_call clone_size v_call cdr3_nt cdr3_aa
TRBD2 TRBJ2-1 few TRBV24-1 TGTGCCACCAGTGACCGACTAGCGGGAAAAGACAATGAGCAGTTCTTC CATSDRLAGKDNEQFF
- TRBJ1-4 many TRBV12-3/TRBV12-4 TGTGCCAGCAGGGGGACCGGCGAAAAACTGTTTTTT CASRGTGEKLFF
- TRBJ1-4 - TRBV10-3 TGTGCCATCAGTGAATGGGGGGCGGGTGAAAAACTGTTTTTT CAISEWGAGEKLFF
- TRBJ1-2 few TRBV20-1 TGCAGCGCCTGGTTTACGTATGGCTACACCTTC CSAWFTYGYTF
TRBD2 TRBJ2-1 many TRBV5-1 TGCGCCAGCAGCTTGGGGACTAGCGGGAGCTCCTACAATGAGCAGTTCTTC CASSLGTSGSSYNEQFF
- TRBJ1-5 few TRBV20-1 TGCAGTGCTAACAGGCAGTTGGGAGGTCAGCCCCAGCATTTT CSANRQLGGQPQHF
- TRBJ2-2 - TRBV11-2 TGTGCCAGCAGCTTAGAATCCCCTTGGGCCGGGGAGCTGTTTTTT CASSLESPWAGELFF
- TRBJ2-7 - TRBV20-1 TGCAGTGCTATAGTCCTGAGCGAGCAGTACTTC CSAIVLSEQYF
- TRBJ1-2 - TRBV6-5 TGTGCCAGCGGGGAGGATCCCTATGGCTACACCTTC CASGEDPYGYTF
- TRBJ1-1 many TRBV5-1 TGCGCCAGCAGCTTGACGATGGTAACTGAAGCTTTCTTT CASSLTMVTEAFF
- TRBJ1-3 - TRBV7-8 TGTGCCAGCAGCTTGAGACTGTCCGGCTCTGGAAACACCATATATTTT CASSLRLSGSGNTIYF
- TRBJ2-1 few TRBV28 TGTGCCAGCAGTAAGGGAAGGTACAATGAGCAGTTCTTC CASSKGRYNEQFF
- TRBJ2-1 - TRBV6-1 TGTGCCAGCAAACCCTACCGGGTTTACAATGAGCAGTTCTTC CASKPYRVYNEQFF
- TRBJ2-7 few TRBV7-7 TGTGCTAGCAGCTTAGTTGGGCAGGGAGTGTCCTACGAGCAGTACTTC CASSLVGQGVSYEQYF
- TRBJ2-7 - TRBV7-2 TGTGCCAGCAGCTCCGACAGGCGTCCCTACGAGCAGTACTTC CASSSDRRPYEQYF
- TRBJ2-5 - TRBV7-9 TGTGCCAGCAGCGGGGAGTACCAAGAGACCCAGTACTTC CASSGEYQETQYF
- TRBJ2-2 - TRBV6-1 TGTGCCAGCAGAGGACGCTGGGACACCGGGGAGCTGTTTTTT CASRGRWDTGELFF
TRBD2 TRBJ2-3 many TRBV20-1 TGCAGTGCCGAGCGCCTAAGCGGGAGAACAGATACGCAGTATTTT CSAERLSGRTDTQYF
- TRBJ1-1 - TRBV29-1 TGCACCGTTAAGGCGGGTGGATCCACTGAAGCTTTCTTT CTVKAGGSTEAFF